This paragraph covers one T cell receptor (beta chain) sequence. Its antigen remains unidentified. No much larger clone exists at a distance of one base, and base qualities are not known. These data originate in a study of OX40 agonist ivuxolimab in advanced cancers. For context, the study as a whole: The costimulatory receptor OX40 (CD134) was targeted by ivuxolimab, a fully human IgG2 agonistic monoclonal antibody. Of the approximately 50 patients in dose escalation, around 19 had hepatocellular carcinoma, approximately 15 had melanoma, 9 had renal cell carcinoma and 9 had head and neck cancer. The paper covers the monotherapy dose-escalation part of the phase I ivuxolimab trial, which included N = 52 patients. Intravenous ivuxolimab was administered to patients every 2 weeks at six dose levels: 0.01, 0.1, 0.3, 1.5, 3 and 10 mg/kg. The dose-escalation cohort was about 87% male with a mean age of approximately 59 years, ranging from 23 to 79. The point of sequencing TCRbeta in the periphery was to test whether ivuxolimab changed TCR sequence diversity and drove clonal T-cell expansion. Three dose-escalation patients achieved partial responses, one with hepatocellular carcinoma and two with cutaneous melanoma. Patients were allowed to have had prior anti-PD-1, anti-PD-L1 or anti-CTLA-4 therapy, and more than 30% of the dose-escalation patients had previously received checkpoint inhibitors.

Findings and caveats that apply to the study as a whole: In the 0.1-3.0 mg/kg groups, partial responders had among the lowest normalized peripheral clonal expansion, particularly in CD8+ T cells. Clonal expansion of both CD4+ and CD8+ blood T cells was observed from baseline to week 6 at doses 0.1 to 3.0 mg/kg. After ivuxolimab, more expanded clones were found on average in CD8+ T cells than in CD4+ T cells. Low levels of normalized T-cell clonal expansion were also seen in some patients who did not respond. Antigen specificity was not determined for the clonally expanded peripheral T cells.

The trial excluded patients who had a history of autoimmune disease or were on systemic immunosuppression. In every dose cohort, peripheral blood was drawn for TCR sequencing at baseline, cycle 4 day 1, and cycle 7 day 1. Samples came from an open-label, multicenter, first-in-human phase I dose-escalation trial of ivuxolimab. The trial enrolled adults with locally advanced or metastatic head and neck squamous cell, hepatocellular, melanoma or renal cell carcinoma. CD4+ and CD8+ T cells were sorted separately from peripheral blood before TCR sequencing. Genomic DNA was extracted from sorted cells for sequencing of the TCRbeta CDR3 region. TCRbeta CDR3 regions were sequenced using the immunoSEQ Assay. Drawn from immuneACCESS, this table holds only the in-frame rearrangements with V and J called that TCRdb kept. Clones are partly lost; checked studies trace under half to an unresolved V gene and leave the rest unexplained. The sample records around 33,000 clones, about nine tenths of which are singletons. The leading ten clones occupy around 4.2% of the sample.

The CDR3 runs 12 amino acids, cysteine and phenylalanine included. Only the CDR3 part of the read is kept: 36 bases, read in frame from the first base. The germline ends are 9 bases apart after V is trimmed by 0 bases and J by 7 bases. CDR1 and CDR2, per the germline V gene (reference sequence), are GTSNPN and SVGIG. The V and J segments used are TRBV30 and TRBJ1-1, with the D gene uncertain. The sample consisted of CD4+ or CD8+ T cells sorted from blood, taken in a trial of the OX40 agonist ivuxolimab. This clonotype originated in an adult with an advanced solid tumor such as melanoma, head and neck, liver or kidney cancer. The CDR3 reads as follows: CAWSVRPYEAFF. The DNA sequence is as follows: TGTGCCTGGAGTGTACGGCCTTATGAAGCTTTCTTT.